Listed below are T cell receptor beta chains from one sample, sequenced in a study of T cells in Graves' hyperthyroidism and ophthalmopathy. A single record per CDR3 protein comes from TCRdb applying MiXCR to the multiplex PCR reads. The sample has a few hundred thousand distinct CDR3 sequences; around 16% are singletons. Material for sequencing was blood. These receptors were obtained from a woman in her 30s with Graves' hyperthyroidism. Both conserved end residues are part of each CDR3. Each record gives: CDR3 length, J gene, clone size, D gene, V gene, CDR3 protein, CDR3 DNA. A D gene is named only where the DNA matches it firmly. The size of a clone is reported for some rows only, either as once, few or many, or as a class for expanded clones.

len: 13; j_gene: TRBJ1-2; abundance: NA; d_gene: TRBD1; v_gene: TRBV27; CDR3aa: CASSAGQGPGYTF; CDR3nt: TGTGCCAGCAGTGCGGGACAGGGGCCTGGCTACACCTTC
len: 17; j_gene: TRBJ1-6; abundance: NA; d_gene: TRBD1; v_gene: TRBV4-1; CDR3aa: CASSQEVAGGFGSPLHF; CDR3nt: TGCGCCAGCAGCCAAGAGGTCGCAGGGGGCTTCGGTTCACCCCTCCACTTT
len: 14; j_gene: TRBJ1-2; abundance: NA; d_gene: NA; v_gene: TRBV14; CDR3aa: CASSQDMGSGGYTF; CDR3nt: TGTGCCAGCAGCCAAGATATGGGGTCCGGTGGCTACACCTTC
len: 13; j_gene: TRBJ1-4; abundance: many; d_gene: NA; v_gene: TRBV20-1; CDR3aa: CSARDRGNEKLFF; CDR3nt: TGCAGTGCTAGAGATAGGGGGAATGAAAAACTGTTTTTT
len: 15; j_gene: TRBJ1-2; abundance: NA; d_gene: TRBD1; v_gene: TRBV29-1; CDR3aa: CSVSSAGGARYGYTF; CDR3nt: TGCAGCGTCTCGTCAGCAGGGGGCGCGCGGTATGGCTACACCTTC
len: 18; j_gene: TRBJ2-2; abundance: once; d_gene: NA; v_gene: TRBV11-2; CDR3aa: CASREALAGGRNTGELFF; CDR3nt: TGTGCCAGCAGGGAGGCACTAGCAGGAGGACGGAACACCGGGGAGCTGTTTTTT
len: 14; j_gene: TRBJ1-2; abundance: many; d_gene: NA; v_gene: TRBV12-3/TRBV12-4; CDR3aa: CASSFAGSNYGYTF; CDR3nt: TGTGCCAGCAGTTTCGCAGGGAGCAATTATGGCTACACCTTC
len: 16; j_gene: TRBJ2-2; abundance: few; d_gene: TRBD2; v_gene: TRBV7-2; CDR3aa: CASSLTAGDVTGELFF; CDR3nt: TGTGCCAGCAGCTTAACAGCGGGAGACGTCACCGGGGAGCTGTTTTTT
len: 12; j_gene: TRBJ2-7; abundance: NA; d_gene: NA; v_gene: TRBV27; CDR3aa: CASSPSTSEQYF; CDR3nt: TGTGCCAGCAGTCCGTCGACTAGCGAGCAGTACTTC
len: 13; j_gene: TRBJ1-2; abundance: few; d_gene: TRBD1; v_gene: TRBV12-5; CDR3aa: CASGLEPRTGNTF; CDR3nt: TGTGCTAGTGGTTTGGAACCAAGGACAGGGAACACCTTC
len: 16; j_gene: TRBJ2-3; abundance: NA; d_gene: TRBD2; v_gene: TRBV29-1; CDR3aa: CSVELGLAGVQGTQYF; CDR3nt: TGCAGCGTTGAGCTGGGACTAGCGGGAGTGCAGGGTACGCAGTATTTT
len: 14; j_gene: TRBJ1-1; abundance: few; d_gene: TRBD1; v_gene: TRBV14; CDR3aa: CASSEAGGNTEAFF; CDR3nt: TGTGCCAGCAGCGAAGCAGGGGGCAACACTGAAGCTTTCTTT
len: 13; j_gene: TRBJ1-3; abundance: few; d_gene: NA; v_gene: TRBV7-3; CDR3aa: CASSRDPGNTIYF; CDR3nt: TGTGCCAGCAGTAGGGACCCTGGAAACACCATATATTTT
len: 13; j_gene: TRBJ1-1; abundance: few; d_gene: NA; v_gene: TRBV18; CDR3aa: CASLISMNTEAFF; CDR3nt: TGTGCCAGCTTGATCTCCATGAACACTGAAGCTTTCTTT
len: 15; j_gene: TRBJ2-7; abundance: many; d_gene: TRBD1; v_gene: TRBV7-9; CDR3aa: CASSLPGQGAHEQYF; CDR3nt: TGTGCCAGCAGCTTACCGGGACAGGGGGCCCACGAGCAGTACTTC
len: 14; j_gene: TRBJ2-1; abundance: NA; d_gene: TRBD1; v_gene: TRBV25-1; CDR3aa: CASSDDRGLGEQFF; CDR3nt: TGTGCCAGCAGTGACGACAGGGGGCTCGGTGAGCAGTTCTTC
len: 15; j_gene: TRBJ2-1; abundance: NA; d_gene: TRBD2; v_gene: TRBV5-5; CDR3aa: CASSRTSGSFLPQFF; CDR3nt: TGTGCCAGCAGCCGGACTAGCGGGAGCTTCCTCCCGCAGTTCTTC
len: 16; j_gene: TRBJ2-7; abundance: NA; d_gene: TRBD2; v_gene: TRBV5-5; CDR3aa: CASSPSGLAGDYEQYF; CDR3nt: TGTGCCAGCAGCCCCTCCGGACTAGCGGGAGACTACGAGCAGTACTTC
len: 12; j_gene: TRBJ1-2; abundance: many; d_gene: NA; v_gene: TRBV2; CDR3aa: CASRERSYGYTF; CDR3nt: TGTGCCAGCAGGGAACGTTCTTATGGCTACACCTTC
len: 15; j_gene: TRBJ2-7; abundance: many; d_gene: NA; v_gene: TRBV7-9; CDR3aa: CASSPDSSSSYEQYF; CDR3nt: TGTGCCAGCAGCCCAGATTCCAGTAGCTCCTACGAGCAGTACTTC
len: 13; j_gene: TRBJ1-6; abundance: few; d_gene: NA; v_gene: TRBV6-1; CDR3aa: CASSQDYNSPLHF; CDR3nt: TGTGCCAGCAGCCAGGATTATAATTCACCCCTCCACTTT
len: 13; j_gene: TRBJ1-5; abundance: few; d_gene: TRBD1; v_gene: TRBV27; CDR3aa: CASKGQTDQPQHF; CDR3nt: TGTGCCAGTAAGGGACAGACCGATCAGCCCCAGCATTTT
len: 13; j_gene: TRBJ2-1; abundance: few; d_gene: TRBD2; v_gene: TRBV9; CDR3aa: CASSDGTSNEQFF; CDR3nt: TGTGCCAGCAGCGACGGGACTAGCAATGAGCAGTTCTTC
len: 14; j_gene: TRBJ2-7; abundance: many; d_gene: NA; v_gene: TRBV28; CDR3aa: CASSSGADLDEQYF; CDR3nt: TGTGCCAGCAGTTCAGGTGCGGATTTAGACGAGCAGTACTTC
len: 17; j_gene: TRBJ2-3; abundance: many; d_gene: TRBD2; v_gene: TRBV12-3/TRBV12-4; CDR3aa: CASSITLAGPATDTQYF; CDR3nt: TGTGCCAGCAGTATAACCCTAGCGGGACCTGCCACAGATACGCAGTATTTT
len: 14; j_gene: TRBJ2-7; abundance: many; d_gene: NA; v_gene: TRBV27; CDR3aa: CASSTGDSTYEQYF; CDR3nt: TGTGCCAGCAGCACGGGGGACAGTACCTACGAGCAGTACTTC
len: 15; j_gene: TRBJ1-5; abundance: NA; d_gene: TRBD1; v_gene: TRBV6-2/TRBV6-3; CDR3aa: CASSHGGQGTQPQHF; CDR3nt: TGTGCCAGCAGTCATGGTGGACAGGGTACTCAGCCCCAGCATTTT
len: 15; j_gene: TRBJ2-1; abundance: many; d_gene: TRBD2; v_gene: TRBV11-1; CDR3aa: CASSDPGGPGGEQFF; CDR3nt: TGTGCCAGCAGCGATCCGGGAGGGCCGGGCGGTGAGCAGTTCTTC
len: 15; j_gene: TRBJ1-5; abundance: NA; d_gene: NA; v_gene: TRBV27; CDR3aa: CASSPPGGAGQPQHF; CDR3nt: TGTGCCAGCAGTCCCCCCGGAGGGGCCGGTCAGCCCCAGCATTTT
len: 15; j_gene: TRBJ2-1; abundance: many; d_gene: NA; v_gene: TRBV20-1; CDR3aa: CSVIKIADSYNEQFF; CDR3nt: TGCAGTGTAATCAAGATAGCGGACTCCTACAATGAGCAGTTCTTC
len: 16; j_gene: TRBJ1-2; abundance: NA; d_gene: NA; v_gene: TRBV9; CDR3aa: CASSDRDGEANYGYTF; CDR3nt: TGTGCCAGCAGCGACCGGGACGGAGAAGCTAACTATGGCTACACCTTC
len: 14; j_gene: TRBJ2-6; abundance: few; d_gene: NA; v_gene: TRBV10-3; CDR3aa: CAIRDSSGANVLTF; CDR3nt: TGTGCCATCAGGGACAGCTCTGGGGCCAACGTCCTGACTTTC
len: 15; j_gene: TRBJ2-7; abundance: many; d_gene: NA; v_gene: TRBV28; CDR3aa: CASSLGSGRGHEQYF; CDR3nt: TGTGCCAGCAGTTTAGGGTCTGGCAGGGGCCACGAGCAGTACTTC
len: 15; j_gene: TRBJ2-1; abundance: NA; d_gene: NA; v_gene: TRBV3-1; CDR3aa: CASSVSPGAYNEQFF; CDR3nt: TGTGCCAGCTCCGTGTCACCGGGGGCCTACAATGAGCAGTTCTTC
len: 16; j_gene: TRBJ2-7; abundance: many; d_gene: TRBD2; v_gene: TRBV15; CDR3aa: CATSRLRLAGDDEQYF; CDR3nt: TGTGCCACCAGCAGACTTAGACTAGCGGGAGATGACGAGCAGTACTTC
len: 12; j_gene: TRBJ1-2; abundance: many; d_gene: NA; v_gene: TRBV7-2; CDR3aa: CASSQILYGYTF; CDR3nt: TGTGCCAGCAGCCAAATTCTGTATGGCTACACCTTC
len: 16; j_gene: TRBJ1-6; abundance: few; d_gene: NA; v_gene: TRBV20-1; CDR3aa: CSARDGGADYNSPLHF; CDR3nt: TGCAGTGCTAGAGATGGAGGGGCTGACTATAATTCACCCCTCCACTTT
len: 16; j_gene: TRBJ2-5; abundance: many; d_gene: NA; v_gene: TRBV20-1; CDR3aa: CSARDRDPGAGETQYF; CDR3nt: TGCAGTGCTAGAGATAGGGACCCAGGGGCCGGGGAGACCCAGTACTTC
len: 15; j_gene: TRBJ2-1; abundance: many; d_gene: NA; v_gene: TRBV12-3/TRBV12-4; CDR3aa: CASSSQATSYNEQFF; CDR3nt: TGTGCCAGCAGTTCGCAGGCAACCTCCTACAATGAGCAGTTCTTC